This TCR beta chain was retrieved from a study of early stage breast cancer tumors. Study-level results: Commonly generated sequences made up most enriched TCRB sequences shared between patients.

As regards this clone: The antigen is undetermined.

Germline assignment: CDR1 SEHNR and CDR2 FQNEAQ (reference sequence). This CDR3 has 16 amino acids. V was pared by 2 bases and J by 2 bases, with 12 bases between. Blood replicates held 0.5 ug DNA, tumor or normal breast about 1.5 ug, two each. Data came from immunoSEQ multiplex PCR; TCRdb stores just in-frame clones and leaves some out. This sample has about 46,000 clones; just under 80% occur once, and the top ten carry 3.4%. J is TRBJ1-4 and V is TRBV7-9, with no clear D. Sequencing used blood. This receptor was obtained from a person in their forties with breast cancer. CDR3: CASSLRLGRTNEKLFF. Written as DNA, the CDR3 is TGTGCCAGCAGCTTAAGGCTGGGCCGTACTAATGAAAAACTGTTTTTT.